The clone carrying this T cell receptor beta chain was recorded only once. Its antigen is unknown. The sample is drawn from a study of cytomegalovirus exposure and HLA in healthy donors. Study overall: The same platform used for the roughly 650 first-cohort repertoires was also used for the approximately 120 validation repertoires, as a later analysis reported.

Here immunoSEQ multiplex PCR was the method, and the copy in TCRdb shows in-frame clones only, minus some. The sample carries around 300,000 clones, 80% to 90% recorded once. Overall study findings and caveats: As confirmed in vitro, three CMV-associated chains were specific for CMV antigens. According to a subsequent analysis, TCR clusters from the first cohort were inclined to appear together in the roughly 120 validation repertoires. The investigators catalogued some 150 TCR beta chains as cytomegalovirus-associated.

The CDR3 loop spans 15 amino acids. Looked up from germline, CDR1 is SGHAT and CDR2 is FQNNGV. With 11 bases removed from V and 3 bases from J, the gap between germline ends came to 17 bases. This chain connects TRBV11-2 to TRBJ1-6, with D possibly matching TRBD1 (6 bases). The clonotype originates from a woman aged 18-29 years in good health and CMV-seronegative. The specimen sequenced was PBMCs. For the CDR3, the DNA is TGTGCCTCTTATTCGAACAGGGTCTATAATTCACCCCTCCACTTT. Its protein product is CASYSNRVYNSPLHF.